Here is one T cell receptor (beta chain) with its context. Its antigen is unidentified. The data were taken from a study of T-cell reconstitution after alpha-beta-depleted transplantation in children. Study-level results: Day-60 TCRbeta diversity that was high in some patients was derived from surviving recipient T cells and thymic progenitors. T-cell counts and diversity were attributed mostly to newly produced T cells one year after transplant. At around two months after transplant, the alpha-beta T cells were reportedly derived from several hundred expanded clones that came from non-depleted graft cells.

Unique molecular identifiers were used to barcode this TCRbeta library. TCRdb ran MiXCR on the PCR reads and lists one entry per CDR3 protein. The sample lists 300,000 to 400,000 distinct CDR3 sequences; roughly 16% were seen once. The V gene's germline CDR1 is GTSNPN and CDR2 SVGIG (reference sequence). The V end lost 5 bases, the J end lost 5 bases, and 12 bases lay between the germline ends. CDR3 length: 12 residues. The genes are TRBV30 and TRBJ2-5; D not certain. The sequenced sample was PBMCs, mostly from graft donor cells, obtained 360 days after TCRalphabeta/CD19-depleted stem cell transplant. This TCR was sampled from a male patient aged 2 to 10 who had a stem cell transplant for acute lymphoblastic leukemia, so the T cells may come from the graft donor. This CDR3 reads CAWERGSETQYF. DNA of the CDR3: TGTGCCTGGGAGCGTGGATCGGAGACCCAGTACTTC.